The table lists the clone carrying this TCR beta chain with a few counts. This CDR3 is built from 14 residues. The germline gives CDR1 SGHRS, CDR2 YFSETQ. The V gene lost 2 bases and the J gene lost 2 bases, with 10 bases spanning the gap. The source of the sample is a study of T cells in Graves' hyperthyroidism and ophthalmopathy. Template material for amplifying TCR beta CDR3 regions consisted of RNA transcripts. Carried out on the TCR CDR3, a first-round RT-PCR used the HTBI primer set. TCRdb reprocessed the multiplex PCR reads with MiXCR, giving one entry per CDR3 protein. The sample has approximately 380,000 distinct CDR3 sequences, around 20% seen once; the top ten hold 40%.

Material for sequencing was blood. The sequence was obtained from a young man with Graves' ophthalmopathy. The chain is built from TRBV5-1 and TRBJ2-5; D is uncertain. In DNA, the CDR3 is TGCGCCAGCAGCTTTCAGACTGGTCAAGAGACCCAGTACTTC. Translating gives CASSFQTGQETQYF. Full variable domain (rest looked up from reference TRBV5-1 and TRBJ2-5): KAGVTQTPRYLIKTRGQQVTLSCSPISGHRSVSWYQQTPGQGLQFLFEYFSETQRNKGNFPGRFSGRQFSNSRSEMNVSTLELGDSALYLCASSFQTGQETQYFGPGTRLLVL.